This TCR beta chain comes out of a study of Graves' ophthalmopathy and Graves' hyperthyroidism. This CDR3 contains 16 residues. Germline V gives CDR1 DFQATT, CDR2 SNEGSKA (reference sequence). Trimming stripped 5 bases from V and 3 bases from J, with 17 bases between. This clonotype was detected a few times. Its antigen is still unknown. Orbital computed tomography and thyroid ultrasound, along with TRAb, serum thyroxine and clinical symptoms, underpinned diagnosis. The PBMCs were taken from 10 ml of fresh peripheral blood. Using RNA transcripts, the TCR beta CDR3 regions were amplified. Scientists carried out first-round RT-PCR using HTBI primers and then a second-round multiplex PCR. TCRdb reprocessed the multiplex PCR reads via MiXCR and lists one record per CDR3 protein. The data contain 660,000 or so distinct CDR3 sequences, 35% to 45% of them singletons. The study, taken as a whole, reports: Discriminating ophthalmopathy from stable hyperthyroidism, a 13-signature model attained a sensitivity of about 88% and a specificity of approximately 81%. The model reached around 64% sensitivity and 72.22% specificity for predicting ophthalmopathy progression.

The chain recombines TRBV20-1 with TRBJ1-6, with D possibly TRBD1 on 5 matching bases. The sequenced sample consisted of peripheral blood. This sequence was found in an adult man with Graves' ophthalmopathy. CDR3 amino acids: CSAPSREGLYNSPLHF. The CDR3 bases are TGCAGTGCTCCTTCTCGCGAGGGGCTCTATAATTCACCCCTCCACTTT.